This TCR beta chain was recorded in a study of CD8 T cells in ankylosing spondylitis. Study results and limitations: According to the report, clones linked to the disease were significantly enriched in matched synovial fluid samples taken from ankylosing spondylitis patients. Made up of several highly homologous variants, a TCR beta motif appeared characteristic of ankylosing spondylitis blood.

The ends were cut back, 1 base at V and 6 bases at J, with 15 bases in the middle. This CDR3 spans 16 amino acids. The germline CDR1 and CDR2 sequences are SGHAT and FQNNGV. On this clonotype itself: Its antigen remains unidentified.

Quantitative molecular-barcoded 5'-RACE generated the TCR beta libraries. TCRdb processed the 5' RACE reads anew with MiXCR; each CDR3 protein has one entry. The sample has a few hundred thousand distinct CDR3 sequences, over 15% seen once. Sequencing was done on a sample of blood, either unsorted or a sorted T cell fraction (not recorded which). The chain links TRBV11-2 to TRBJ1-4; the D gene is possibly TRBD1 (6 bases). This sequence was found in a male donor with ankylosing spondylitis or in good health (not recorded which). CDR3 bases: TGTGCCAGCAGCTTAGTAGCGCTGGCAGGGGATGAAAAACTGTTTTTT. Translated: CASSLVALAGDEKLFF.